This T cell receptor (beta chain) stems from a study of blood T cell repertoires in COVID-19. Study overall: The United States, Italy and Spain provided the acute and convalescent COVID-19 samples.

Authors' methods: Reference gene primer amplification in the assay estimated nucleated cell counts. Assay used: immunoSEQ multiplex PCR; TCRdb lists only in-frame clones, some missing. The V and J calls and clone size were taken over from that table, and D and trimming were inferred from the DNA. The sample lists about 140,000 clones; approximately 84% were seen once. Sequenced material: PBMCs or T cells enriched from blood (not recorded which). The TCR sequence derives from a man in his forties or fifties with acute COVID-19.

CDR3 residues: CASSPVTGLTGELFF. In DNA form, the CDR3 reads TGTGCCAGCAGCCCCGTGACAGGGCTCACCGGGGAGCTGTTTTTT. This sequence joins TRBV6-5 and TRBJ2-2, with TRBD1 matching 7 bases. CDR1 and CDR2 (germline): MNHEY, SVGAGI. The CDR3 covers 15 residues. V was pared by 6 bases and J by 4 bases, with 8 bases of the junction left unmatched.